A single sample is the source of the 22 T cell receptor beta chains below, sequenced in a study of immune heterogeneity within non-small cell lung tumors. With 32 V and 13 J primers, multiplex PCR amplified the TCR beta CDR3. MiXCR, run by TCRdb on the multiplex PCR reads, gives a single entry per CDR3 protein. The repertoire holds 3,500 or so distinct CDR3 sequences, with 25% to 35% as singletons. Template input was genomic DNA from bulk tumor (roughly 600 ng per sample). During surgery, several far-apart biopsies were obtained from every primary tumor. Those enrolled were patients newly diagnosed with untreated non-small cell lung cancer and undergoing curative surgery. Material for sequencing was lung tumor tissue. The source is a man aged 55 to 70 with non-small cell lung cancer.

This clonotype was found a few times. The chain carries TRBV10-3 and TRBJ2-3, with D tentatively TRBD2 (5 bases). CDR3 size: 15 residues. Trimming pared 4 bases from V and 5 bases from J, leaving 16 bases between. Germline V gene sequence: CDR1 ENHRY, CDR2 SYGVKD. The CDR3 DNA sequence: TGTGCCATCAGTGTCGGGGAGCCGGGTAAAGATACGCAGTATTTT. Its translation: CAISVGEPGKDTQYF.

To note about this clonotype: A read error is possible here, since a much larger clone lies one base away. The J gene is TRBJ2-7, the V gene TRBV11-2; 8 bases map to TRBD1. The CDR3 sequence is 15 residues long. Germline V gene lookup returns CDR1 SGHAT and CDR2 FQNNGV. CDR3 amino acids: CASSFIQGARNEKYF. CDR3 coding DNA: TGTGCCAGCAGCTTTATTCAGGGGGCGAGGAACGAGAAGTACTTC.

This clonotype is judged medium-sized. This rearrangement joins TRBV19 to TRBJ2-2; 8 positions match TRBD2. V dropped 7 bases and J dropped 6; count of bases not matched to a gene: 7. This CDR3 comprises 14 residues. Germline V gene sequence: CDR1 LNHDA, CDR2 SQIVND (reference sequence). This CDR3 reads CASMTGGPPGELFF. CDR3 coding DNA: TGTGCCAGTATGACGGGAGGGCCCCCCGGGGAGCTGTTTTTT.

This clonotype is medium-sized (0.01 to 0.1%) within its sample. The V call is TRBV20-1, the J call TRBJ1-4; perhaps TRBD1 as D (5 bases). The CDR3 covers 14 residues. V was shortened by 6 bases and J by 3 bases, with 14 bases between the two germline ends. Germline assignment: CDR1 DFQATT and CDR2 SNEGSKA (reference sequence). The CDR3 spells CSAPGPGANEKLFF. The CDR3 DNA follows: TGCAGTGCCCCGGGACCTGGGGCTAATGAAAAACTGTTTTTT.

This clonotype was recorded a few times. This chain connects TRBV5-1 to TRBJ2-3; D assignment may be TRBD1 or TRBD2 (5 bases each). The germline gives CDR1 SGHRS, CDR2 YFSETQ. V was pared by 0 bases and J by 4 bases, with 15 bases between. This CDR3 comprises 16 residues. Here the CDR3 DNA reads TGCGCCAGCAGCTTGGTGGGACCCCCGGGACCAGATACGCAGTATTTT. It is translated as CASSLVGPPGPDTQYF.

This clonotype was picked up a small number of times. The CDR3 here is CASSAPSGTATGELFF. CDR3 coding DNA: TGTGCCAGCAGCGCTCCTTCCGGGACCGCCACCGGGGAGCTGTTTTTT. The chain uses TRBV5-4 and TRBJ2-2; D is perhaps TRBD1 or TRBD2 (5 bases each). The V gene lost 4 bases and the J gene lost 4 bases, with 17 bases spanning the gap. The length of the CDR3 is 16 residues. CDR1 is SGHNT and CDR2 is YYREEE in the germline V gene (reference sequence). The full variable domain, its missing parts supplied by reference TRBV5-4 and TRBJ2-2, is ETGVTQSPTHLIKTRGQQVTLRCSSQSGHNTVSWYQQALGQGPQFIFQYYREEENGRGNFPPRFSGLQFPNYSSELNVNALELDDSALYLCASSAPSGTATGELFFGEGSRLTVL.

This clonotype occurred a few times. The chain combines TRBV20-1 with TRBJ1-1; D is ambiguous. Germline V gene data show CDR1 as DFQATT and CDR2 as SNEGSKA (reference sequence). The V gene lost 8 bases and the J gene lost 0 bases, with 7 bases spanning the gap. The CDR3 covers 11 residues. CDR3 in amino acids: CSSPMNTEAFF. For the CDR3, the DNA is TGCAGTTCCCCAATGAACACTGAAGCTTTCTTT.

This clonotype was found a few times. It may be a read error: a sequence one base away is much more abundant. The rearrangement links TRBV6-2 or TRBV6-3 to TRBJ2-7, with 7 bases identical to TRBD1. This CDR3 spans 15 amino acids. The V and J ends lost 0 bases and 3 bases, in that order; junction bases with no gene match: 5. Germline CDR1 MNHEY, CDR2 SVGEGT. The CDR3 here is CASSYSQGENYEQYF. CDR3 in DNA: TGTGCCAGCAGTTACTCCCAGGGGGAAAACTACGAGCAGTACTTC.

Note on this clonotype: A junction boundary mismatches the germline segment, possibly from a read error. The chain joins TRBV3-1 to TRBJ2-7; D remains ambiguous. The CDR3 loop spans 11 amino acids. Looked up from germline, CDR1 is LGHDT and CDR2 is YNNKEL (reference sequence). The CDR3 spells CASIQGYEQYF. The CDR3 DNA is TGTGCCAGCATCCAAGGCTACGAGCAGTACTTC.

The chain couples TRBV6-1 to TRBJ2-3; perhaps TRBD2 as D (6 bases). This CDR3 has 13 residues. Germline V gene lookup returns CDR1 MNHNS and CDR2 SASEGT. Trimming took off 4 bases at V and 4 bases at J, with 9 bases between the two ends. The DNA of the CDR3 is TGTGCCAGCAGTGGGCGGGGTCCAGATACGCAGTATTTT. Its translation is CASSGRGPDTQYF.

The chain uses TRBV20-1 and TRBJ1-5; D call uncertain. The CDR3 contains 13 residues. CDR1 and CDR2 from the germline V gene are DFQATT and SNEGSKA (reference sequence). The V gene lost 3 bases and the J gene lost 5 bases, with 11 bases spanning the gap. The CDR3 protein is CSASWQDDQPQHF. In DNA form, the CDR3 reads TGCAGTGCTAGTTGGCAGGATGATCAGCCCCAGCATTTT.

The chain uses TRBV7-9 and TRBJ1-4, with D perhaps matching TRBD1 (6 bases). V shed 11 bases and J shed 3 bases, with 13 bases lying between them. This CDR3 spans 13 amino acids. CDR1 is SEHNR and CDR2 is FQNEAQ in the germline V gene (reference sequence). CDR3 protein: CAFTGAANEKLFF. In nucleotides, the CDR3 is TGTGCCTTTACGGGGGCAGCTAATGAAAAACTGTTTTTT.

This clonotype showed up just a few times. The V call is TRBV20-1, the J call TRBJ1-6, with 7 nucleotides matching TRBD1. After removal of 8 bases from V and 6 bases from J, the junction contained 7 bases not matched to a gene. CDR3 size: 13 residues. CDR1 and CDR2 (germline): DFQATT, SNEGSKA (reference sequence). The CDR3 loop is CSPYRDSNSPLHF. The CDR3 DNA reads TGCAGTCCTTACCGGGACAGTAATTCACCCCTCCACTTT.

This clonotype was seen just once. A read error may be the cause here, since a much bigger clone is one base away. Since no conserved phenylalanine or tryptophan closes the CDR3, a read error is the likely cause. V is TRBV20-1 and J is TRBJ1-2; D is undetermined. The CDR3 is 12 amino acids. Per the germline V gene, CDR1 is DFQATT and CDR2 is SNEGSKA (reference sequence). Trimming took off 4 bases at V and 7 bases at J, with 13 bases between the two ends. CDR3 in DNA: TGCAGTGCTATTCGGACGGCGGCTGGCTACACCCTC. Protein sequence: CSAIRTAAGYTL.

By share of the sample, this clonotype is medium-sized. The chain recombines TRBV2 with TRBJ1-2, with no clear D. The CDR3 spans 12 residues. Between the trimmed V and J ends, which lost 6 bases and 1 base, there was a span of 6 bases. Germline CDR1 reads SNHLY; CDR2 reads FYNNEI. In DNA form, the CDR3 reads TGTGCCAGCAGCCGACATAACTATGGCTACACCTTC. It translates to CASSRHNYGYTF. Drawing the rest from reference TRBV2 and TRBJ1-2, the complete variable domain is EPEVTQTPSHQVTQMGQEVILRCVPISNHLYFYWYRQILGQKVEFLVSFYNNEISEKSEIFDDQFSVERPDGSNFTLKIRSTKLEDSAMYFCASSRHNYGYTFGSGTRLTVV.

The chain couples TRBV5-1 to TRBJ2-2; 7 bases are shared with TRBD2. Germline V lookup: CDR1 SGHRS, CDR2 YFSETQ. V lost 7 bases, J lost 6 bases, and 9 bases stayed unmatched. The CDR3 runs 14 residues. CDR3 coding DNA: TGCGCCAGCCGAGTGGCGGGAGCACCCGGGGAGCTGTTTTTT. Translated: CASRVAGAPGELFF.

This clonotype is labeled medium-sized. The chain carries TRBV6-1 and TRBJ1-2; 7 bases align to TRBD1. Germline-derived CDR1 and CDR2 are MNHNS and SASEGT. The CDR3 is made up of 17 amino acids. The J segment lost 4 bases and the V segment lost 2 bases, leaving 13 bases of the junction unmatched. CDR3 region: CASSEYERGQGVYGYTF. CDR3 sequence (DNA): TGTGCCAGCAGTGAATATGAGCGTGGGCAGGGGGTCTATGGCTACACCTTC.

This rearrangement joins TRBV24-1 to TRBJ1-2; a possible D gene is TRBD1 (5 bases). V lost 4 bases and J 8 bases, leaving 13 bases between the germline ends. This CDR3 spans 13 amino acids. The germline gives CDR1 KGHDR, CDR2 SFDVKD. In DNA form, the CDR3 reads TGTGCCACCAGTGAAGCGGGGGGACTCGGCTACACCTTC. Encoded protein: CATSEAGGLGYTF.

This clonotype turned up a few times. The V and J genes are TRBV20-1 and TRBJ2-1, with TRBD2 matching over 10 bases. CDR3 length: 15 residues. CDR1 and CDR2 from the germline V gene are DFQATT and SNEGSKA (reference sequence). Germline trimming cut 3 bases from V and 8 bases from J; bases unmatched to any gene: 10. The CDR3 loop reads CSARPAGGWEDEQFF. CDR3 in DNA: TGCAGTGCTAGGCCAGCGGGAGGGTGGGAGGATGAGCAGTTCTTC.

Within the sample, this clonotype is medium-sized. The V call is TRBV5-1, the J call TRBJ1-2, with 9 positions matching TRBD1. This CDR3 comprises 16 residues. Germline loops: CDR1 SGHRS, CDR2 YFSETQ. V lost 4 bases to trimming and J lost 5 bases; unmatched junction nucleotides: 12. The CDR3 nucleotides read TGCGCCAGCAGCGCAGAAACAGGGGGCGTTCGATATGGCTACACCTTC. Residues: CASSAETGGVRYGYTF.

Within the sample, this clonotype is medium-sized. The chain recombines TRBV6-1 with TRBJ2-2; the D gene is possibly TRBD2 (6 bases). This CDR3 contains 16 residues. The germline CDR1 and CDR2 sequences are MNHNS and SASEGT. The V gene lost 7 bases and the J gene lost 1 base, with 16 bases spanning the gap. The CDR3 sequence is CASTSNSGQNTGELFF. Written as DNA, the CDR3 is TGTGCCAGCACATCGAATAGCGGACAGAACACCGGGGAGCTGTTTTTT.

This clonotype was recorded once. Just one base apart from a much larger clone, this may be a read error. V gene TRBV6-5 combines with J gene TRBJ2-3; possibly TRBD1 or TRBD2 for D (5 bases each). Germline-derived CDR1 and CDR2 are MNHEY and SVGAGI. CDR3 length equals 13 residues. CDR3 loop: CGSSYGAPDTQYF. CDR3 bases: TGTGGCAGCAGTTACGGGGCCCCAGATACGCAGTATTTT.